Below, 8 T cell receptor beta chains from the same sample are listed, as sequenced in a study of T cell changes during pregnancy in multiple sclerosis. The method was immunoSEQ multiplex PCR; TCRdb's version includes in-frame clones alone and lacks a portion of them. The sample includes approximately 89,000 clones, 90% to 95% seen only once; the top ten take around 1.7%. The sequencing used peripheral blood, collected after pregnancy. The receptors here all came from a female donor in good health, enrolled as a control in a pregnancy study.

The J gene is TRBJ2-7, the V gene TRBV5-1; 14 nucleotides match TRBD2. V trimming: 4 bases; J trimming: 3 bases; junction bases outside the gene matches: 9. Germline lookup yields CDR1 SGHRS and CDR2 YFSETQ. The CDR3 runs to 17 residues. DNA of the CDR3: TGCGCCAGCAGCGCCGGACTAGCGGGAGGATCGATCTACGAGCAGTACTTC. Translated: CASSAGLAGGSIYEQYF.

The chain combines TRBV4-1 with TRBJ2-1; 7 positions agree with TRBD2. Germline values: CDR1 MGHRA, CDR2 YSYEKL. Losses at the gene ends were 4 bases for V and 6 bases for J; bases not matched to a gene: 9. The CDR3 loop spans 15 amino acids. The CDR3 DNA is TGCGCCAGCAGCCTACTAGCGTTCGTTTCCAATGAGCAGTTCTTC. It translates to CASSLLAFVSNEQFF.

This chain joins TRBV27 and TRBJ2-2; 7 nucleotides align to TRBD2. There are 15 residues in the CDR3. The J segment lost 1 base and the V segment lost 5 bases, leaving 4 bases of the junction unmatched. The germline V gene has CDR1 MNHEY and CDR2 SMNVEV (reference sequence). This CDR3 reads CASSLRGRNTGELFF. The CDR3 region has the DNA TGTGCCAGCAGTCTCCGCGGGAGGAACACCGGGGAGCTGTTTTTT.

The chain carries TRBV5-1 and TRBJ2-7; the match to TRBD1 covers 11 bases. V was pared by 4 bases and J by 6 bases, with 6 bases of the junction left unmatched. In germline, CDR1 is SGHRS, CDR2 YFSETQ. This CDR3 has 14 residues. CDR3 loop: CASSPTGTGGEQYF. For the CDR3, the DNA is TGCGCCAGCAGCCCGACCGGGACAGGGGGCGAGCAGTACTTC.

This clone was seen just once. The chain employs TRBV7-8 and TRBJ2-7; 7 bases map to TRBD2. Trimming at V came to 2 bases and at J to 4 bases, leaving 14 bases not matched to a gene. This CDR3 has 17 residues. CDR1 and CDR2 (germline): SGHVS, FQNEAQ. CDR3 bases: TGTGCCAGCAGCTTATACTTTTCACTAGCGTCCTATTACGAGCAGTACTTC. Protein product: CASSLYFSLASYYEQYF.

The chain uses TRBV27 and TRBJ1-2; tentative D call: TRBD1 (5 bases). V was trimmed by 0 bases and J by 3 bases, leaving 11 bases between them. CDR1 and CDR2 (germline): MNHEY, SMNVEV (reference sequence). This CDR3 contains 15 residues. The CDR3 coding sequence is TGTGCCAGCAGTTTATCGGCAGGGTCCCACTATGGCTACACCTTC. Its translation is CASSLSAGSHYGYTF.

The chain is built from TRBV5-1 and TRBJ2-5; D might be TRBD2 (5 bases). Trimming removed 1 base from V and 5 bases from J, with 12 bases in between. There are 14 residues in the CDR3. Germline V gives CDR1 SGHRS, CDR2 YFSETQ. The CDR3 bases are TGCGCCAGCAGCTTGTTACCGACTAAGGAGACCCAGTACTTC. Residues: CASSLLPTKETQYF.

The chain links TRBV10-3 to TRBJ2-7, with 7 bases aligning to TRBD2. The CDR3 loop spans 13 amino acids. With 0 bases clipped from V and 9 bases from J, the junction kept 5 bases outside the gene matches. Germline values: CDR1 ENHRY, CDR2 SYGVKD. Here the CDR3 reads CAISESRASGQYF. The CDR3 DNA sequence: TGTGCCATCAGTGAGTCGAGGGCTAGCGGGCAGTACTTC.